This T cell receptor (beta chain) was recorded in a study of cytomegalovirus exposure and HLA in healthy donors. Study context: Counted in an early data release were 75 million to 85 million unique TCRs from HLA-typed donors. There were fewer than 500 genotyped donors. Of these, 75% to 90% fell in the genetic ancestry cluster associated with self-reported Caucasian donors.

Primers included in the PCR were 60 Vbeta and 13 Jbeta primers. Authors' data handling: The authors later counted 65 million to 80 million unique TCR beta chains, 9 million to 14 million of them shared. Sequencing was performed with immunoSEQ multiplex PCR; in TCRdb, only in-frame clones are kept and a portion is missing. From that table come the V and J calls and clone size; the DNA was used to work out D and trimming. The table lists around 120,000 clones, 74% of them singletons. Study observations and caveats: Per published reports, the classifier diagnosed cytomegalovirus status with high specificity and sensitivity.

About this clone: Antigen: not known.

The CDR3 contains 17 residues. The TCR comes from a man aged 45 to 65 in good health and CMV-seropositive. The chain employs TRBV12-2 and TRBJ1-5. TRBV12-2 is described as a pseudogene. Sequences were obtained from PBMCs. CDR3 sequence: CASRFTHREGGDQPQHF. CDR3 nucleotide sequence: TGTGCAAGTCGCTTCACGCACAGGGAGGGCGGCGATCAGCCCCAGCATTTT.